The 24 T cell receptor beta chains listed next were all sequenced from one sample in a study of blood T cells in healthy people across ages. Together with a sample-barcoded 5' primer, a J-beta primer mix was included in a second PCR lasting about 6 to 11 cycles. TCRdb analysed the 5' RACE reads with MiXCR anew, one entry per CDR3 protein. The data contain about 1.6 million distinct CDR3 sequences, about 31% of them singletons. The specimen was blood. The receptor source for this set is a woman in her 30s in good health.

The sample holds a few counts of this clonotype. The V call is TRBV11-3, the J call TRBJ2-5; the D gene is possibly TRBD1 (6 bases). CDR1 is SGHNT and CDR2 is YENEEA in the germline V gene. This CDR3 is built from 17 residues. V lost 1 base and J lost 2, with 17 bases in between. The CDR3 loop is CASSLGSTGHHQETQYF. The CDR3 nucleotides read TGTGCCAGCAGCTTAGGGTCCACGGGACACCATCAAGAGACCCAGTACTTC.

V gene TRBV4-2 combines with J gene TRBJ1-2; tentatively, D is TRBD1 (6 bases). CDR3 length equals 14 residues. CDR1 and CDR2 (germline): LGHNA, YNFKEQ. Trimming took 6 bases from V and 8 from J, leaving 19 bases between them. The CDR3 DNA is TGTGCCAGCAGACTCAGAGGGGGAGGCAAGGGCTACACCTTC. Amino acids: CASRLRGGGKGYTF.

This clonotype has just a few counts. The chain carries TRBV11-3 and TRBJ2-5, with 9 bases identical to TRBD1. CDR1 and CDR2 (germline): SGHNT, YENEEA. The CDR3 is made up of 17 amino acids. The junction had 13 bases not matched to a gene; V was cut back by 5 bases and J by 3 bases. CDR3 nucleotides: TGTGCCAGCAGCCACAACCCCGGGACAGGGTCAAAAGAGACCCAGTACTTC. Translated, it gives CASSHNPGTGSKETQYF. The full variable domain, completed using reference TRBV11-3 and TRBJ2-5, is EAGVVQSPRYKIIEKKQPVAFWCNPISGHNTLYWYLQNLGQGPELLIRYENEEAVDDSQLPKDRFSAERLKGVDSTLKIQPAELGDSAVYLCASSHNPGTGSKETQYFGPGTRLLVL.

A few counts support this clonotype. The V call is TRBV5-1, the J call TRBJ2-3, with D possibly matching TRBD1 (6 bases). CDR3 size: 19 residues. Trimming stripped 3 bases from V and 2 bases from J, with 25 bases between. Germline V gene sequence: CDR1 SGHRS, CDR2 YFSETQ. The CDR3 nucleotides read TGCGCCAGCAGCTATGGGCCCCGGGGCCAAGGGGGTTACACAGATACGCAGTATTTT. Its protein is CASSYGPRGQGGYTDTQYF.

The table lists this clonotype with many counts. This chain joins TRBV3-1 and TRBJ2-1; D not resolved. CDR1 is LGHDT, CDR2 YNNKEL, per germline (reference sequence). Trimming removed 0 bases from V and 0 bases from J, with 3 bases in between. CDR3 length: 14 residues. The CDR3 DNA reads as TGTGCCAGCAGCCAAGATAGCTCCTACAATGAGCAGTTCTTC. This gives the protein CASSQDSSYNEQFF.

J is TRBJ2-7 and V is TRBV2; D unclear. The CDR3 consists of 13 residues. Germline values: CDR1 SNHLY, CDR2 FYNNEI. Trimming took 6 bases from V and 5 from J, leaving 14 bases between them. DNA of the CDR3: TGTGCCAGCAGCCGTTCAGGAGTAAACGAGCAGTACTTC. Translating gives CASSRSGVNEQYF.

The CDR3 region is CASSLGPGIGYTF. CDR3 sequence (DNA): TGTGCCAGCAGCTTGGGGCCCGGTATAGGCTACACCTTC. The J gene is TRBJ1-2, the V gene TRBV11-1, with D perhaps matching TRBD1 (5 bases). V shed 3 bases and J shed 8 bases, with 13 bases lying between them. In germline, CDR1 is SGHAT, CDR2 FQDESV (reference sequence). The CDR3 runs 13 residues.

The V gene is TRBV7-9, the J gene TRBJ2-7; perhaps TRBD1 as D (6 bases). In germline, CDR1 is SEHNR, CDR2 FQNEAQ (reference sequence). Deletions cut 5 bases from V and 6 bases from J, with 17 bases between. This CDR3 is built from 14 residues. CDR3 nucleotide sequence: TGTGCCAGCAGCCCTTTGACAGGAGCGCCCGAGCAGTACTTC. This sequence encodes CASSPLTGAPEQYF.

In this sample, this clonotype turned up a few times. The genes are TRBV5-4 and TRBJ2-1; 11 bases are shared with TRBD2. Trimming removed 2 bases from V and 9 bases from J; junction bases left unmatched: 7. CDR3 size: 15 residues. CDR1 is SGHNT, CDR2 YYREEE, per germline (reference sequence). This chain's CDR3 is CASSFWLAGGAEQFF. CDR3 nucleotide sequence: TGTGCCAGCAGCTTTTGGCTAGCGGGGGGCGCTGAGCAGTTCTTC.

This clonotype came up many times. The chain recombines TRBV7-3 with TRBJ2-3, with TRBD1 as a possible D gene (6 bases). V lost 4 bases and J lost 4, with 9 bases in between. Per the germline V gene, CDR1 is SGHTA and CDR2 is FQGTGA. This CDR3 region has 13 residues. The CDR3, as DNA: TGTGCCAGCAGCTCACAGGGTGCAGATACGCAGTATTTT. This codes for CASSSQGADTQYF.

This chain connects TRBV5-1 to TRBJ2-1; 9 nucleotides match TRBD1. J was trimmed by 7 bases and V by 7 bases; bases with no gene match: 9. This CDR3 comprises 14 residues. Germline V gene sequence: CDR1 SGHRS, CDR2 YFSETQ. CDR3 in amino acids: CASVPGQGENEQFF. CDR3 sequence (DNA): TGCGCCAGCGTCCCGGGACAGGGAGAAAATGAGCAGTTCTTC.

The gene calls are TRBV7-8 and TRBJ2-7; TRBD2 matches 11 bases. Germline lookup yields CDR1 SGHVS and CDR2 FQNEAQ. V gave up 6 bases and J gave up 1 base; unmatched junction bases: 11. This CDR3 region has 17 residues. CDR3 bases: TGTGCCAGCAGGTTGATGAATCGACTAGCGGGATCCTACGAGCAGTACTTC. It encodes CASRLMNRLAGSYEQYF.

This clonotype was seen more than once but under ten times. The rearrangement links TRBV7-3 to TRBJ2-1, with D perhaps matching TRBD1 (6 bases). CDR3 length: 12 residues. Trimming took 2 bases from V and 11 from J, leaving 10 bases between them. Germline V gene sequence: CDR1 SGHTA, CDR2 FQGTGA. CDR3 sequence reads: CASSLDDRKQFF. The CDR3 nucleotides read TGTGCCAGCAGCTTAGACGACAGGAAGCAGTTCTTC.

The rearrangement joins TRBV4-1 to TRBJ2-1; no clear D. Germline V CDR1 and CDR2: MGHRA, YSYEKL. V lost 4 bases, J lost 4 bases, and 17 bases lay in between. This CDR3 region has 16 residues. Written as DNA, the CDR3 is TGCGCCAGCAGCCCATCCATGGAGAGACCATACAATGAGCAGTTCTTC. Translated: CASSPSMERPYNEQFF.

This chain uses TRBV30 with TRBJ2-5; D uncertain. In germline, CDR1 is GTSNPN, CDR2 SVGIG (reference sequence). Trimming took 7 bases from V and 5 from J, leaving 17 bases between them. The CDR3 covers 13 residues. The DNA for the CDR3 is TGTGCCTTGGAGTCATGGGGTGGGGAGACCCAGTACTTC. Protein: CALESWGGETQYF.

This clonotype turned up a few times. The chain recombines TRBV9 with TRBJ2-7; D could derive from TRBD1 or TRBD2 (6 bases each). This CDR3 region has 15 residues. V lost 3 bases and J lost 5, with 18 bases in between. In germline, CDR1 is SGDLS, CDR2 YYNGEE. The CDR3 loop is CASSATGAGRDEQYF. The CDR3 DNA is TGTGCCAGCAGCGCTACGGGGGCGGGACGGGACGAGCAGTACTTC.

This CDR3 is CASSPRQGVRQYF. CDR3 DNA: TGTGCCAGCAGTCCACGCCAGGGAGTGAGGCAGTACTTC. V is TRBV27 and J is TRBJ2-7; D possibly uses TRBD1 or TRBD2 (5 bases each). Germline assignment: CDR1 MNHEY and CDR2 SMNVEV (reference sequence). V lost 5 bases and J lost 9, with 17 bases in between. The CDR3 runs to 13 residues.

This clonotype was seen only a few times. This chain uses TRBV6-5 with TRBJ2-7; possibly TRBD2 for D (5 bases). The V gene lost 2 bases and the J gene lost 2 bases, with 7 bases spanning the gap. The CDR3 covers 13 residues. CDR1 and CDR2 from the germline V gene are MNHEY and SVGAGI. CDR3 protein: CASSYVGAYEQYF. CDR3 in DNA: TGTGCCAGCAGTTACGTCGGGGCCTACGAGCAGTACTTC.

Only a few counts were recorded for this clonotype. The chain couples TRBV4-2 to TRBJ2-2; 14 bases are shared with TRBD2. V lost 3 bases, J lost 10 bases, and 10 bases stayed unmatched. Germline CDR1 and CDR2: LGHNA and YNFKEQ. The CDR3 length is 17 residues. For the CDR3, the DNA is TGTGCCAGCAGCCAGGAAGCCGGGACTAGCGGGAGAACGGAGCTGTTTTTT. It is translated as CASSQEAGTSGRTELFF.

The table lists this clonotype with a few counts. The chain employs TRBV6-6 and TRBJ2-7, with D uncertain. The germline gives CDR1 MNHNY, CDR2 SVGAGI (reference sequence). The CDR3 length is 13 residues. The germline V and J ends were trimmed by 5 bases and 5 bases, with 13 bases remaining between them. The CDR3 spells CASSLPPSDEQYF. The CDR3 coding sequence is TGTGCCAGCAGTCTCCCCCCGTCGGACGAGCAGTACTTC.

V and J are TRBV30 and TRBJ2-1; 8 bases are a match to TRBD2. This CDR3 spans 16 amino acids. CDR1 and CDR2 (germline): GTSNPN, SVGIG (reference sequence). Unmatched junction bases numbered 8, after V lost 2 bases and J lost 2 bases. CDR3 loop: CAWSPIGGDTYNEQFF. The CDR3, as DNA: TGTGCCTGGAGTCCGATCGGGGGGGACACCTACAATGAGCAGTTCTTC.

This clonotype has a handful of counts. The V and J genes are TRBV20-1 and TRBJ2-1; 8 bases line up with TRBD2. The CDR3 has 15 residues. Trimming at V came to 1 base and at J to 8 bases, leaving 10 bases not matched to a gene. Germline V lookup: CDR1 DFQATT, CDR2 SNEGSKA (reference sequence). CDR3 loop: CSARAGTSLRDEQFF. For the CDR3, the DNA is TGCAGTGCTAGAGCCGGGACTAGTCTTAGGGATGAGCAGTTCTTC.

This clonotype came up a few times. The chain links TRBV20-1 to TRBJ2-1; TRBD1 or TRBD2 may be the D gene (5 bases each). The germline V and J ends were trimmed by 1 base and 0 bases, with 22 bases remaining between them. Germline loops: CDR1 DFQATT, CDR2 SNEGSKA (reference sequence). The CDR3 extends over 19 amino acids. The CDR3 sequence is CSARALHKDITSSYNEQFF. CDR3 nucleotide sequence: TGCAGTGCTAGAGCCCTCCATAAGGACATCACTAGCTCCTACAATGAGCAGTTCTTC.

The J gene is TRBJ2-5, the V gene TRBV10-3, with D perhaps TRBD2 (5 bases). CDR3 length: 15 amino acids. Between the trimmed V and J ends, which lost 3 bases and 5 bases, there was a span of 16 bases. Germline V gene data show CDR1 as ENHRY and CDR2 as SYGVKD. Written as DNA, the CDR3 is TGTGCCATCAGTGACCCGACTATTCCCGGGGAGACCCAGTACTTC. Protein: CAISDPTIPGETQYF.